This T cell receptor beta chain was obtained from a study of shared clonotypes between healthy human individuals. V lost 6 bases to trimming and J lost 8 bases; unmatched junction nucleotides: 8. Germline V gives CDR1 SQVTM, CDR2 ANQGSEA. The CDR3 has 13 residues. Deep-level settings were used for running the assay. Method: immunoSEQ multiplex PCR; TCRdb's copy keeps in-frame clones and lacks some. The sample includes over 2 million clones, roughly 90% seen only once; the top ten take about 0.36%. The J gene is TRBJ2-1, the V gene TRBV29-1; the match to TRBD2 covers 9 bases. The sample was naive CD4+ T cells from PBMCs. As to subset: CD45RA+ positively selected. The source of this sequence is a man between 18 and 35 years old in good health. Some clones in this sample may be carry-over from other donors' samples. The CDR3, as DNA: TGCAGCGTGTCTAGCGGGAAGAGAGATGAGCAGTTCTTC. Amino acid sequence: CSVSSGKRDEQFF.